The rows below give T cell receptor beta chains drawn from one sample of a study of T-cell reconstitution after alpha-beta-depleted transplantation in children. A single record per CDR3 protein comes from TCRdb applying MiXCR to the PCR reads. This sample yields about 610,000 distinct CDR3 sequences, of which over 9.5% are seen a single time; less than 5% belongs to the top ten. Sequenced material: PBMCs from the stem cell graft donor, taken from the stem cell graft. All receptors derive from a human donor who donated a stem cell graft to a child with acute myeloid leukemia. Each CDR3 is given without its conserved first and last residue.

V,J,CDR3
TRBV20-1,TRBJ2-7,SASGPGGARKGEQY
TRBV7-2,TRBJ2-7,ASSLRDRAAYEQY
TRBV12-3/TRBV12-4,TRBJ1-2,ASRYGQADGSGYT
TRBV5-6,TRBJ2-7,ASRPSGTLSYEQY
TRBV6-6,TRBJ1-2,ASSRGSGYT
TRBV7-2,TRBJ2-7,ASSLNRGQTYEQY
TRBV20-1,TRBJ1-1,SARTGMNTEAF
TRBV12-3/TRBV12-4,TRBJ2-2,ASSLKAGETYTGELF
TRBV27,TRBJ1-1,ATEVTGAKNTEAF
TRBV29-1,TRBJ1-1,SVIRALDDRAF
TRBV12-3/TRBV12-4,TRBJ2-3,ASTLSGTDTQY
TRBV29-1,TRBJ1-1,SVEIRDRPRNTEAF
TRBV7-9,TRBJ2-7,ASSLAAGDYEQY
TRBV28,TRBJ2-4,ASSPSGENIQY